This T cell receptor (beta chain) was retrieved from a study of T cell repertoires in cytomegalovirus infection. Across the study: The public TCR beta signatures pointed to both CMV infection and matching HLA type.

Germline V gene sequence: CDR1 SGHVS, CDR2 FQNEAQ. Trimming shortened V by 2 bases and J by 7 bases, and 6 bases separated the two germline ends. CDR3 length: 12 amino acids. Whole-study findings and limits: Totalled public TCR beta family frequency picked out people who carried CMV plus the relevant HLA. It was HLA-C-restricted CMV-specific TCR beta clonotypes that dominated the response ex vivo.

This clonotype was seen many times. Its antigen is as yet unknown. TCRdb re-analysed the reads in MiXCR, keeping a single row per CDR3 protein. The sample carries hundreds of thousands of distinct CDR3 sequences, 35% to 40% recorded once. What was sequenced was PBMCs. The rearrangement uses TRBV7-8 and TRBJ2-1; unclear D gene. The source is a human donor in good health (CMV status not recorded). Some clones in this sample may be carry-over from other donors' samples. The CDR3 DNA sequence: TGTGCCAGCAGCTTACGAGTGAATGAGCAGTTCTTC. Translated: CASSLRVNEQFF.